Below are 28 T cell receptor beta chains sequenced from a single sample in a study of T-cell memory formation after mild COVID-19. TCRdb called the 5' RACE reads again in MiXCR, with one record for every CDR3 protein. Of 300,000 to 400,000 distinct CDR3 sequences in the sample, 10% to 15% were seen once. Sequenced input: PBMCs or a T cell subset sorted from them (not recorded which). The receptors derive from a man between 18 and 35 years old who had mild COVID-19 (a few samples of this study predate the infection). Cell type and time point are not known.

The J gene is TRBJ2-7, the V gene TRBV30, with TRBD2 identical over 9 bases. Per the germline V gene, CDR1 is GTSNPN and CDR2 is SVGIG (reference sequence). This CDR3 is 15 amino acids long. Trimming cost V 1 base and J 9 bases; bases outside gene matches: 13. CDR3 DNA sequence: TGTGCCTGGAGTGGTTATAGCGGGGGTGCTTCCGGGCAGTACTTC. Translated: CAWSGYSGGASGQYF.

The chain employs TRBV13 and TRBJ1-1, with D maybe TRBD1 (6 bases). Germline V lookup: CDR1 PRHDT, CDR2 FYEKMQ (reference sequence). With 11 bases removed from V and 3 bases from J, the gap between germline ends came to 16 bases. The CDR3 runs 13 residues. CDR3 protein: CAAGAAGYTEAFF. DNA for the CDR3: TGTGCCGCAGGGGCAGCCGGGTACACTGAAGCTTTCTTT.

This clonotype was seen only a few times. The chain couples TRBV7-9 to TRBJ2-3, with D uncertain. Germline assignment: CDR1 SEHNR and CDR2 FQNEAQ (reference sequence). Between the trimmed V and J ends, which lost 1 base and 1 base, there was a span of 6 bases. This CDR3 contains 14 residues. The CDR3 DNA reads TGTGCCAGCAGCTTAGGGACCCGCACAGATACGCAGTATTTT. Amino acids: CASSLGTRTDTQYF.

The rearrangement uses TRBV6-5 and TRBJ1-2; 7 bases fit TRBD1. Germline CDR1 reads MNHEY; CDR2 reads SVGAGI. Losses at the gene ends were 5 bases for V and 7 bases for J; bases not matched to a gene: 13. This CDR3 is built from 15 residues. The CDR3 loop reads CASSRRDSIIGGYTF. DNA of the CDR3: TGTGCCAGCAGTCGCCGGGACAGCATCATAGGTGGCTACACCTTC.

The V call is TRBV10-2, the J call TRBJ2-3; a possible D gene is TRBD2 (6 bases). Per germline, CDR1 WSHSY and CDR2 SAAADI. The CDR3 extends over 14 amino acids. V gave up 8 bases and J gave up 6 bases, with 18 bases separating them. The CDR3 sequence: CASLGWAAGDTQYF. CDR3 nucleotide sequence: TGCGCCAGCCTTGGATGGGCCGCGGGGGATACGCAGTATTTT.

This clonotype was detected ten times or more. The chain has TRBV18 and TRBJ2-7, with D maybe TRBD1 (5 bases). The CDR3 covers 16 residues. The V gene lost 2 bases and the J gene lost 0 bases, with 14 bases spanning the gap. The germline V gene has CDR1 KGHSH and CDR2 LQKENI. This CDR3 reads CASSPNDRLDSYEQYF. The CDR3 bases are TGTGCCAGCTCACCAAACGACAGACTCGACTCCTACGAGCAGTACTTC.

This rearrangement joins TRBV4-3 to TRBJ1-2; possible D gene TRBD1, 5 bases. V was cut by 0 bases and J by 3 bases, with 14 bases left in between. The V gene's germline CDR1 is LGHNA and CDR2 YSLEER. The CDR3 loop spans 16 amino acids. CDR3 coding DNA: TGCGCCAGCAGCCAAGATCTGGGGGACTTTGACTATGGCTACACCTTC. Translating it yields CASSQDLGDFDYGYTF.

This clonotype was counted many times. The chain links TRBV20-1 to TRBJ2-4; TRBD1 agrees at 7 bases. V lost 6 bases, J lost 3 bases, and 11 bases stayed unmatched. Per germline, CDR1 DFQATT and CDR2 SNEGSKA (reference sequence). CDR3 length: 15 amino acids. The CDR3 nucleotides are TGCAGTGCAAGACCGCCAGGGGGTGGCAAAAACATTCAGTACTTC. It codes for CSARPPGGGKNIQYF.

This clonotype has more than one count but fewer than ten. The J gene is TRBJ2-5, the V gene TRBV30; unclear D gene. CDR3 length equals 13 residues. The germline gives CDR1 GTSNPN, CDR2 SVGIG (reference sequence). Between the trimmed V and J ends, which lost 2 bases and 5 bases, there was a span of 12 bases. The CDR3: CAWSWKGSETQYF. As DNA, the CDR3 is TGTGCCTGGAGTTGGAAAGGATCGGAGACCCAGTACTTC. Supplemented by reference TRBV30 and TRBJ2-5, the full variable domain reads SQTIHQWPATLVQPVGSPLSLECTVEGTSNPNLYWYRQAAGRGLQLLFYSVGIGQISSEVPQNLSASRPQDRQFILSSKKLLLSDSGFYLCAWSWKGSETQYFGPGTRLLVL.

This clonotype came up many times. The J gene is TRBJ2-1, the V gene TRBV5-8, with D perhaps being TRBD1 or TRBD2 (5 bases each). The germline gives CDR1 SGHTS, CDR2 YDEGEE. V lost 4 bases and J 3 bases, leaving 11 bases between the germline ends. The CDR3 runs to 14 residues. The CDR3 region has the DNA TGTGCCAGCAGCGCCGGGACGGACTACAATGAGCAGTTCTTC. Encoded protein: CASSAGTDYNEQFF.

This clonotype has a handful of counts. The V call is TRBV20-1, the J call TRBJ1-2; D remains unclear. V was pared by 8 bases and J by 0 bases, with 13 bases between. The CDR3 sequence is 13 residues long. Per germline, CDR1 DFQATT and CDR2 SNEGSKA (reference sequence). CDR3 nucleotide sequence: TGCAGTCCCCTGGGAGGGACTAACTATGGCTACACCTTC. It yields the protein CSPLGGTNYGYTF.

This clonotype has more than one count but fewer than ten. V is TRBV6-1 and J is TRBJ1-5; D is ambiguous. This CDR3 is 14 amino acids long. V dropped 3 bases and J dropped 6 bases, with 12 bases sitting between them. CDR1 is MNHNS, CDR2 SASEGT, per germline. The CDR3 spells CASSESWYGQPQHF. The CDR3 nucleotides are TGTGCCAGCAGTGAGTCGTGGTACGGTCAGCCCCAGCATTTT.

The V gene is TRBV9, the J gene TRBJ2-3; D is ambiguous. This CDR3 contains 14 residues. CDR1 is SGDLS, CDR2 YYNGEE, per germline. V shed 0 bases and J shed 2 bases, with 7 bases lying between them. The CDR3 spells CASSVAHYTDTQYF. The CDR3 DNA sequence: TGTGCCAGCAGCGTAGCCCACTACACAGATACGCAGTATTTT.

This clonotype was counted between two and nine times. This sequence joins TRBV15 and TRBJ1-2, with TRBD1 as a possible D gene (5 bases). Germline V lookup: CDR1 LNHNV, CDR2 YYDKDF (reference sequence). CDR3 length: 12 amino acids. V was trimmed by 5 bases and J by 8 bases, leaving 12 bases between them. The CDR3 here is CATSWDGGGYTF. The CDR3 region has the DNA TGTGCCACCAGCTGGGACGGGGGAGGCTACACCTTC.

This clonotype has just a few counts. The chain carries TRBV6-5 and TRBJ2-7; 7 bases map to TRBD1. The V and J ends lost 4 bases and 6 bases, in that order; junction bases with no gene match: 6. The V gene's germline CDR1 is MNHEY and CDR2 SVGAGI. The CDR3 sequence is 13 residues long. The CDR3 loop is CASSSTGVGEQYF. The DNA of the CDR3 is TGTGCCAGCAGTTCAACAGGGGTCGGCGAGCAGTACTTC.

The chain employs TRBV7-2 and TRBJ1-6; a weak D match, TRBD1 (5 bases). Germline V lookup: CDR1 SGHTA, CDR2 FQGNSA. Between the trimmed V and J ends, which lost 6 bases and 5 bases, there was a span of 14 bases. The CDR3 has 15 amino acids. CDR3 sequence (DNA): TGTGCCAGCAGTCGGGGCGGCACGGATAATTCACCCCTCCACTTT. It codes for CASSRGGTDNSPLHF.

The CDR3 reads CASRPQGLVAGELFF. The CDR3 DNA follows: TGTGCCAGCAGACCCCAAGGACTAGTCGCCGGGGAGCTGTTTTTT. The V and J genes are TRBV12-3 or TRBV12-4 and TRBJ2-2; 7 bases are a match to TRBD2. The CDR3 is 15 residues long. V dropped 6 bases and J dropped 6; count of bases not matched to a gene: 10.

There are a few counts of this clonotype. The chain joins TRBV10-3 to TRBJ2-7, with D uncertain. Trimming took 6 bases from V and 2 from J, leaving 14 bases between them. This CDR3 contains 14 residues. Per the germline V gene, CDR1 is ENHRY and CDR2 is SYGVKD. CDR3 loop: CAIRSELGPYEQYV. CDR3 in DNA: TGTGCCATCAGGTCCGAACTTGGGCCCTACGAGCAGTACGTC.

V is TRBV14 and J is TRBJ2-1, with 9 positions matching TRBD1. V was clipped by 1 base and J by 2 bases; unmatched bases: 9. The CDR3 runs to 18 residues. CDR1 and CDR2 from the germline V gene are SGHDN and FVKESK. The CDR3: CASSQVGEGQGPYNEQFF. The CDR3 DNA reads as TGTGCCAGCAGCCAAGTCGGAGAAGGACAGGGGCCCTACAATGAGCAGTTCTTC.

This clonotype was seen at least ten times. This rearrangement joins TRBV7-6 to TRBJ2-7; no definite D call. From germline, CDR1 is SGHVS and CDR2 FNYEAQ. V shed 5 bases and J shed 0 bases, with 14 bases lying between them. This CDR3 contains 15 residues. The CDR3 bases are TGTGCCAGCAGCCCCCCGCGCGGCCCCTCCTACGAGCAGTACTTC. Protein: CASSPPRGPSYEQYF.

This clonotype has just a few counts. CDR3 nucleotide sequence: TGTGCCAGCAGCCCGATCCTTAGCGGCTCGGTGGGGGATACGCAGTATTTT. Amino acid sequence: CASSPILSGSVGDTQYF. This rearrangement joins TRBV7-3 to TRBJ2-3; possible D gene TRBD2, 6 bases. Trimming stripped 5 bases from V and 6 bases from J, with 24 bases between. Germline V gives CDR1 SGHTA, CDR2 FQGTGA. This CDR3 comprises 17 residues.

This clonotype has ten or more counts. The J gene is TRBJ1-1, the V gene TRBV5-1; D possibly corresponds to TRBD1 (6 bases). Germline lookup yields CDR1 SGHRS and CDR2 YFSETQ. This CDR3 has 14 residues. V lost 1 base and J 1 base, leaving 8 bases between the germline ends. The CDR3 region has the DNA TGCGCCAGCAGCTTGTCAGGGGCGAACACTGAAGCTTTCTTT. Its translation is CASSLSGANTEAFF. Looking up the rest from reference TRBV5-1 and TRBJ1-1 gives the full variable domain: KAGVTQTPRYLIKTRGQQVTLSCSPISGHRSVSWYQQTPGQGLQFLFEYFSETQRNKGNFPGRFSGRQFSNSRSEMNVSTLELGDSALYLCASSLSGANTEAFFGQGTRLTVV.

The V call is TRBV5-1, the J call TRBJ2-7; tentative D call: TRBD1 (7 bases). Germline V gene lookup returns CDR1 SGHRS and CDR2 YFSETQ. The CDR3 has 14 residues. The ends were cut back, 4 bases at V and 5 bases at J, with 16 bases in the middle. The CDR3 spells CASSPTGTLDEQYF. In DNA form, the CDR3 reads TGCGCCAGCAGCCCGACAGGGACTCTGGACGAGCAGTACTTC.

This clonotype has a count of ten or more. The gene calls are TRBV9 and TRBJ2-5; D is unclear. The V end lost 2 bases, the J end lost 2 bases, and 7 bases lay between the germline ends. Per the germline V gene, CDR1 is SGDLS and CDR2 is YYNGEE. CDR3 size: 13 residues. CDR3: CASSVSNQETQYF. Here the CDR3 DNA reads TGTGCCAGCAGCGTGTCAAATCAAGAGACCCAGTACTTC.

This clonotype was found a few times. CDR3 bases: TGTGCCAGCAGCTCACTACTCGCAGGGCTGTACACTGAAGCTTTCTTT. Translated, it gives CASSSLLAGLYTEAFF. This sequence joins TRBV7-9 and TRBJ1-1; tentative D call: TRBD1 (5 bases). CDR3 length equals 16 residues. The ends were cut back, 4 bases at V and 3 bases at J, with 18 bases in the middle. The V gene's germline CDR1 is SEHNR and CDR2 FQNEAQ (reference sequence). Using reference TRBV7-9 and TRBJ1-1 for the parts outside the CDR3, the full variable domain is DTGVSQNPRHKITKRGQNVTFRCDPISEHNRLYWYRQTLGQGPEFLTYFQNEAQLEKSRLLSDRFSAERPKGSFSTLEIQRTEQGDSAMYLCASSSLLAGLYTEAFFGQGTRLTVV.

A few counts support this clonotype. The chain recombines TRBV12-3 or TRBV12-4 with TRBJ2-2; TRBD1 is a possible D gene (6 bases). V lost 5 bases and J 7 bases, leaving 17 bases between the germline ends. The CDR3 is 15 amino acids. CDR3 residues: CASSPSGVGGGELFF. As DNA, the CDR3 is TGTGCCAGCAGTCCCTCCGGGGTAGGGGGCGGGGAGCTGTTTTTT.

This clonotype appeared a few times. The chain employs TRBV6-2 or TRBV6-3 and TRBJ2-5, with 7 nucleotides matching TRBD2. Germline CDR1 and CDR2: MNHEY and SVGEGT. Losses at the gene ends were 6 bases for V and 5 bases for J; bases not matched to a gene: 12. The CDR3 contains 15 residues. CDR3 residues: CASRESPGGGETQYF. The CDR3 DNA reads TGTGCCAGCAGAGAGTCACCAGGCGGGGGTGAGACCCAGTACTTC.

The chain combines TRBV2 with TRBJ2-1; TRBD2 might be the D (5 bases). V was pared by 9 bases and J by 0 bases, with 15 bases between. CDR3 length equals 15 residues. Germline V gene sequence: CDR1 SNHLY, CDR2 FYNNEI. CDR3 sequence: CASKEGRSSYNEQFF. The CDR3 bases are TGTGCCAGTAAAGAGGGCAGGAGCTCCTACAATGAGCAGTTCTTC.